Presented here are 7 T cell receptor beta chains from one specimen sequenced in a study of tumor and adjacent non-tumor tissue in lung cancer. Three rounds of nested PCR, following a modified ARM-PCR protocol, produced the TCRbeta library. TCRdb reprocessed the multiplex PCR reads with MiXCR, giving one entry per CDR3 protein. The data show about 82,000 distinct CDR3 sequences, about three quarters seen once. This sample's RNA came from whole unsorted tissue. The material sequenced was lung tumor tissue. These receptors were collected from a woman between 50 and 59 years old with non-small cell lung cancer.

This clonotype showed up just a few times. Because the CDR3 is missing its conserved closing phenylalanine or tryptophan, this is likely a read error. The chain has TRBV29-1 and TRBJ1-2, with 11 bases lining up with TRBD1. The V gene end was trimmed by 3 bases and the J gene end by 9 bases; junction bases not matched to a gene: 9. The CDR3 has 14 amino acids. Germline CDR1 SQVTM, CDR2 ANQGSEA. The DNA for the CDR3 is TGCAGCGTTGACTGGACAGGGGGCGGAAAAAGCTACACCCTC. This translates into CSVDWTGGGKSYTL.

In regard to this clonotype: At one boundary the junction diverges from the germline segment, which might be a read error. V and J are TRBV11-2 and TRBJ2-3; weak D call: TRBD1 (6 bases). The CDR3 loop spans 15 amino acids. Germline CDR1 SGHAT, CDR2 FQNNGV. The CDR3 sequence: CAISLGPPGDHTHYF. The DNA for the CDR3 is TGTGCTATCAGCTTAGGACCCCCAGGGGACCATACGCACTATTTT.

About this clonotype: A read error is likely, as this CDR3 ends without the conserved phenylalanine or tryptophan. The rearrangement joins TRBV16 to TRBJ1-1; D possibly corresponds to TRBD1 (5 bases). This CDR3 comprises 14 residues. The V end lost 6 bases, the J end lost 3 bases, and 14 bases lay between the germline ends. The V gene's germline CDR1 is KGHSY and CDR2 FQNENV. In DNA form, the CDR3 reads TGTGCCAGCAGATCGGATAGGGGTCACACTGAAGCTTTCATT. It is translated as CASRSDRGHTEAFI.

This clonotype has ten or more counts. The chain carries TRBV28 and TRBJ2-3; D uncertain. CDR3 size: 13 residues. Germline V CDR1 and CDR2: MDHEN, SYDVKM. Trimming took off 8 bases at V and 4 bases at J, with 13 bases between the two ends. CDR3 region: CASGDPLADTQYF. CDR3 coding DNA: TGTGCCAGCGGAGACCCTCTCGCAGATACGCAGTATTTT.

This clonotype turned up a few times. A much larger clone differs from this one at a single base, so this may be a read error. The chain has TRBV2 and TRBJ2-1, with 9 bases that match TRBD2. The CDR3 is 16 residues long. V trimming: 2 bases; J trimming: 4 bases; junction bases outside the gene matches: 6. Germline CDR1 is SNHLY and CDR2 is FYNNEI. As DNA, the CDR3 is TGTGCCAGCAGTGAATGGACTAGCGAAGGGTACAATGAGCAGTTCTTC. It codes for CASSEWTSEGYNEQFF.

Remarks on this clonotype: The junction does not match germline at one end; this may be a read error. The rearrangement links TRBV11-3 to TRBJ2-3, with 7 bases identical to TRBD2. The CDR3 has 20 amino acids. CDR1 is SGHNT, CDR2 YENEEA, per germline. The CDR3 DNA reads TGTGCCAGCAGCTCTCCTCCTTATTCTTCCTCTAGCGGCGGCACAGATACGCACTATTTT. Its translation is CASSSPPYSSSSGGTDTHYF. Using reference TRBV11-3 and TRBJ2-3 for the parts outside the CDR3, the full variable domain is EAGVVQSPRYKIIEKKQPVAFWCNPISGHNTLYWYLQNLGQGPELLIRYENEEAVDDSQLPKDRFSAERLKGVDSTLKIQPAELGDSAVYLCASSSPPYSSSSGGTDTHYFGPGTRLTVL.

This clonotype has a handful of counts. The chain couples TRBV2 to TRBJ2-5; a weak D match, TRBD2 (7 bases). The CDR3 sequence is 15 residues long. CDR1 is SNHLY and CDR2 is FYNNEI in the germline V gene. V lost 4 bases, J lost 5 bases, and 17 bases lay in between. Here the CDR3 reads CASSGGGSSGETQYF. The CDR3 bases are TGTGCCAGCAGTGGCGGGGGCTCTTCAGGGGAGACCCAGTACTTC.